A selection of T cell receptor beta chains follows, all from one sample in a study of blood T cell repertoires in COVID-19. Sequencing used immunoSEQ multiplex PCR; TCRdb keeps in-frame clones, though not all of them. This table has 60,000 to 95,000 clones, under 95% appearing once. The sample comprised peripheral blood. Receptors originate from a human donor in a cohort sampled during active COVID-19. Each CDR3 is given with its conserved first and last residue. Each record gives: clone size, J gene, D gene, V gene, CDR3 DNA, CDR3 protein. The D gene is left open where the match is weak. Where a row states a size, it is once, few, many or the class of an expanded clone; other rows omit it.

size: NA
J: TRBJ1-3
D: NA
V: TRBV3-1/TRBV3-2
DNA: TGTGCCAGCAGCCAAGATGCCAGGGCTGGAAACACCATATATTTT
CDR3: CASSQDARAGNTIYF

size: NA
J: TRBJ1-6
D: NA
V: TRBV4-3
DNA: TGCGCCAGCAGCCAAGAGGAGGGGCGGAATTCACCCCTCCACTTT
CDR3: CASSQEEGRNSPLHF

size: NA
J: TRBJ2-4
D: TRBD2
V: TRBV7-2
DNA: TGTGCCAGCAGCCGCGGGGCTAGCGGGGGTAACATTCAGTACTTC
CDR3: CASSRGASGGNIQYF

size: NA
J: TRBJ2-3
D: NA
V: TRBV3-1/TRBV3-2
DNA: TGTGCCAGCAGCCAAGATCTTGTCTTCGGGAGCTGCACAGATACGCAGTATTTT
CDR3: CASSQDLVFGSCTDTQYF

size: NA
J: TRBJ2-5
D: NA
V: TRBV3-1/TRBV3-2
DNA: TGTGCCAGCAGCGGTCGGCAAGAGACCCAGTACTTC
CDR3: CASSGRQETQYF

size: NA
J: TRBJ2-3
D: NA
V: TRBV7-2
DNA: TGTGCCAGCAGCCCCCATCTTCAACAGCTCACGTACACAGATACGCAGTATTTT
CDR3: CASSPHLQQLTYTDTQYF

size: NA
J: TRBJ1-2
D: TRBD1
V: TRBV19
DNA: TGTGCCAGTAGTGTAGGGACAGGGGGCTATGGCTACACCTTC
CDR3: CASSVGTGGYGYTF

size: once
J: TRBJ1-3
D: NA
V: TRBV13
DNA: TGTGCCAGCAGCAAGGACAGTGGAAACACCATATATTTT
CDR3: CASSKDSGNTIYF

size: NA
J: TRBJ2-5
D: NA
V: TRBV5-1
DNA: TGCGCCAGCAGCCCCCACGGAGAGACCCAGTACTTC
CDR3: CASSPHGETQYF

size: NA
J: TRBJ1-6
D: NA
V: TRBV11-2
DNA: TGTGCCAGCAGCCTGAGCTCCTATAATTCACCCCTCCACTTT
CDR3: CASSLSSYNSPLHF

size: NA
J: TRBJ2-3
D: NA
V: TRBV27
DNA: TGTGCCAGCAAAAAGGGAGACTTTCCGCAGTATTTT
CDR3: CASKKGDFPQYF

size: NA
J: TRBJ1-1
D: TRBD1
V: TRBV11-2
DNA: TGTGCCAGCAGCCCCGGGACAGGGACTGAAGCTTTCTTT
CDR3: CASSPGTGTEAFF

size: NA
J: TRBJ2-7
D: NA
V: TRBV2
DNA: TGTGCCAGCCTGGAGGGGGCCTTGTTGGAGCAGTACTTC
CDR3: CASLEGALLEQYF

size: few
J: TRBJ2-6
D: NA
V: TRBV2
DNA: TGTGCCAGCAACCTACGGAGCTCTGGGGCCAACGTCCTGACTTTC
CDR3: CASNLRSSGANVLTF

size: once
J: TRBJ2-4
D: NA
V: TRBV21-1
DNA: TGTGCCAGCAGCAAAGTCCCCGCCCCGGGGGGAGTAGGAACCATGGGGGCCAAAAACATTCAGTACTTC
CDR3: CASSKVPAPGGVGTMGAKNIQYF

size: NA
J: TRBJ2-1
D: NA
V: TRBV7-9
DNA: TGTGCCAGCAGCTTTCAGCAGGGATCCAATGAGCAGTTCTTC
CDR3: CASSFQQGSNEQFF

size: NA
J: TRBJ2-5
D: NA
V: TRBV18
DNA: TGTGCCAGCTCAGCACAGGAGTACCAAGAGACCCAGTACTTC
CDR3: CASSAQEYQETQYF

size: NA
J: TRBJ2-3
D: TRBD2
V: TRBV19
DNA: TGTGCCAGTAGTCCGGCGGGGGGTACAGATACGCAGTATTTT
CDR3: CASSPAGGTDTQYF

size: NA
J: TRBJ2-7
D: TRBD1
V: TRBV6-5
DNA: TGTGCCAGCAGTTTGGGGACAGGGAGGTACGAGCAGTACTTC
CDR3: CASSLGTGRYEQYF

size: NA
J: TRBJ2-5
D: NA
V: TRBV18
DNA: TGTGCCAGCTCACCAAGAGACCCAGGCCAAGAGACCCAGTACTTC
CDR3: CASSPRDPGQETQYF

size: NA
J: TRBJ2-7
D: TRBD1
V: TRBV9
DNA: TGTGCCAGCAGCGTAGGGGGACAGGGGTCCTACGAGCAGTACTTC
CDR3: CASSVGGQGSYEQYF

size: once
J: TRBJ2-7
D: NA
V: TRBV29-1
DNA: TGCAGCGGGCCGAATGGGGCAGAGCAGTACTTC
CDR3: CSGPNGAEQYF

size: NA
J: TRBJ1-1
D: NA
V: TRBV5-1
DNA: TGCGCCAGTAATGTGAGAGAGGGCACTGAAGCTTTCTTT
CDR3: CASNVREGTEAFF

size: NA
J: TRBJ1-5
D: NA
V: TRBV7-2
DNA: TGTGCCAGCAGCGAACAGGGTAGTGGCAATCAGCCCCAGCATTTT
CDR3: CASSEQGSGNQPQHF

size: once
J: TRBJ2-2
D: NA
V: TRBV4-3
DNA: TGCGCCAGCAGCCAAGGAGGAGGAAACACCGGGGAGCTGTTTTTT
CDR3: CASSQGGGNTGELFF

size: NA
J: TRBJ2-7
D: TRBD2
V: TRBV6-6
DNA: TGTGCCAGCCTAGCGGGGCACTCCTACGAGCAGTACTTC
CDR3: CASLAGHSYEQYF

size: NA
J: TRBJ2-3
D: NA
V: TRBV7-2
DNA: TGTGCCAGCAGCTCCTCGCGAATCTTT
CDR3: CASSSSRIF

size: NA
J: TRBJ2-1
D: TRBD2
V: TRBV7-2
DNA: TGTGCCAGCAGCGTCGCACTAGCGGGGGCCCTAAATTATGAGCAGTTCTTC
CDR3: CASSVALAGALNYEQFF

size: NA
J: TRBJ1-2
D: NA
V: TRBV29-1
DNA: TGCAGCGTTGACAGACGGGGGACTAACTATGGCTACACCTTC
CDR3: CSVDRRGTNYGYTF

size: NA
J: TRBJ1-1
D: NA
V: TRBV9
DNA: TGTGCCAGCAGCATGGGACAGAACACTGAAGCTTTCTTT
CDR3: CASSMGQNTEAFF

size: NA
J: TRBJ2-1
D: TRBD2
V: TRBV20-1
DNA: TGCAGTGCTAGTAAACTAGCGGGGGCTTCCTACAATGAGCAGTTCTTC
CDR3: CSASKLAGASYNEQFF

size: once
J: TRBJ2-1
D: TRBD1
V: TRBV3-1/TRBV3-2
DNA: TGTGCCAGCAGCCAACCGGGACAGGCTTACAATGAGCAGTTCTTC
CDR3: CASSQPGQAYNEQFF

size: NA
J: TRBJ1-3
D: NA
V: TRBV9
DNA: TGTGCCAGCAGCGTAGAATACTATGGAAACACCATATATTTT
CDR3: CASSVEYYGNTIYF

size: NA
J: TRBJ2-1
D: TRBD1
V: TRBV6-5
DNA: TGTGCCAGCAGTTCGGGACAGGGCACCTACAATGAGCAGTTCTTC
CDR3: CASSSGQGTYNEQFF

size: once
J: TRBJ1-2
D: TRBD1
V: TRBV5-1
DNA: TGCGCCAGCAGCTACGGACAGGGGAGAGCTAACTATGGCTACACCTTC
CDR3: CASSYGQGRANYGYTF

size: NA
J: TRBJ2-5
D: TRBD1
V: TRBV4-1
DNA: TGCGCCAGCAGCCAACCGGACAGGGACCAAGAGACCCAGTACTTC
CDR3: CASSQPDRDQETQYF

size: NA
J: TRBJ1-5
D: NA
V: TRBV7-6
DNA: TGTGCCAGCAGCTTAGAGGGAGGGAAAGGCAATCAGCCCCAGCATTTT
CDR3: CASSLEGGKGNQPQHF

size: NA
J: TRBJ1-4
D: TRBD1
V: TRBV5-1
DNA: TGCGCCAGCAGCCTGACAGGGTATACCGAAAAACTGTTTTTT
CDR3: CASSLTGYTEKLFF

size: NA
J: TRBJ1-1
D: NA
V: TRBV7-2
DNA: TGTGCCAGCAGCGCCGCGATAACGAACACTGAAGCTTTCTTT
CDR3: CASSAAITNTEAFF

size: NA
J: TRBJ1-5
D: NA
V: TRBV4-3
DNA: TGCGCCAGCAGCCAAGCAAATCCTGCGCCGCAGCCCCAGCATTTT
CDR3: CASSQANPAPQPQHF

size: few
J: TRBJ1-1
D: NA
V: TRBV6-2/TRBV6-3
DNA: TGTGCCAGCAGTTACAAACTACTTGAGGGGAACACTGAAGCTTTCTTT
CDR3: CASSYKLLEGNTEAFF

size: NA
J: TRBJ2-3
D: NA
V: TRBV7-3
DNA: TGTGCCAGCAGCGTACTAGGAGCAGATACGCAGTATTTT
CDR3: CASSVLGADTQYF

size: NA
J: TRBJ1-2
D: NA
V: TRBV10-3
DNA: TGTGCCATCACCGACTGGCGGGCATCTAACTATGGCTACACCTTC
CDR3: CAITDWRASNYGYTF

size: NA
J: TRBJ2-5
D: NA
V: TRBV7-9
DNA: TGTGCCAGCAGCTCGGAGACCCAGTACTTC
CDR3: CASSSETQYF